Below, 17 T cell receptor beta chains from the same sample are listed, as sequenced in a study of cytomegalovirus exposure and HLA in healthy donors. Assay used: immunoSEQ multiplex PCR; TCRdb lists only in-frame clones, some missing. This repertoire shows roughly 230,000 clones, 90% found once; its top ten account for 3% to 3.5%. Sequencing was carried out using PBMCs. Source of these receptors: a woman aged 25 to 39 in good health and CMV-seronegative.

The CDR3 sequence is CSARTAYTEAFF. In DNA, the CDR3 is TGCAGCGCCAGGACAGCCTACACTGAAGCTTTCTTT. The chain uses TRBV29-1 and TRBJ1-1; possible D gene TRBD1, 6 bases. Trimming pared 7 bases from V and 3 bases from J, leaving 12 bases between. Germline values: CDR1 SQVTM, CDR2 ANQGSEA. This CDR3 is built from 12 residues.

V and J are TRBV11-2 and TRBJ2-2; D is unresolved. CDR1 and CDR2 (germline): SGHAT, FQNNGV. The ends were cut back, 6 bases at V and 3 bases at J, with 8 bases in the middle. The CDR3 length is 13 residues. CDR3 DNA sequence: TGTGCCAGCAGTAAGACGGACACCGGGGAGCTGTTTTTT. Translation gives CASSKTDTGELFF.

DNA of the CDR3: TGTGCCAGCAGCTTAACCCGGCAGGCAGATACGCAGTATTTT. As protein: CASSLTRQADTQYF. The chain uses TRBV11-2 and TRBJ2-3; no reliable D call. CDR3 length: 14 residues. Per germline, CDR1 SGHAT and CDR2 FQNNGV. V lost 2 bases and J lost 4, with 10 bases in between.

J is TRBJ2-5 and V is TRBV11-1; maybe TRBD2 (5 bases). The CDR3 spans 14 residues. Trimming stripped 1 base from V and 5 bases from J, with 11 bases between. The germline V gene has CDR1 SGHAT and CDR2 FQDESV (reference sequence). In DNA, the CDR3 is TGTGCCAGCAGCTTAGGGGCGGAGCGGGAGACCCAGTACTTC. The encoded protein is CASSLGAERETQYF.

This chain uses TRBV7-3 with TRBJ1-4; no clear D gene. Germline V CDR1 and CDR2: SGHTA, FQGTGA. CDR3 length: 15 amino acids. The V end was cut by 1 base, the J end by 8 bases, with 14 bases between. As DNA, the CDR3 is TGTGCCAGCAGCTTAAGCGGCTCCTTGGGGGAAAAACTGTTTTTT. Encoded protein: CASSLSGSLGEKLFF.

The rearrangement links TRBV2 to TRBJ2-2; tentatively, D is TRBD2 (6 bases). V was shortened by 6 bases and J by 5 bases, with 25 bases between the two germline ends. This CDR3 contains 18 residues. Per the germline V gene, CDR1 is SNHLY and CDR2 is FYNNEI. The CDR3 DNA sequence: TGTGCCAGCAGGAAGCCGCTGTTGGAGAGCCGGGGGACCGGGGAGCTGTTTTTT. Amino acids: CASRKPLLESRGTGELFF.

This chain links TRBV2 with TRBJ2-4, with 7 bases matching TRBD2. CDR1 SNHLY and CDR2 FYNNEI come from the germline V gene. J was trimmed by 1 base and V by 6 bases; bases with no gene match: 6. The CDR3 consists of 15 residues. CDR3 sequence (DNA): TGTGCCAGCAGCCAGCGGGGAGGGGCCAAAAACATTCAGTACTTC. Translated: CASSQRGGAKNIQYF.

This clone appeared once. The gene calls are TRBV5-6 and TRBJ2-1; 16 bases line up with TRBD2. The germline gives CDR1 SGHDT, CDR2 YYEEEE. V dropped 3 bases and J dropped 6; count of bases not matched to a gene: 9. CDR3 length equals 18 residues. In DNA form, the CDR3 reads TGTGCCAGCAGCTGGGGACTAGCGGGAGGGCTCAGCCTCAATGAGCAGTTCTTC. It codes for CASSWGLAGGLSLNEQFF.

V is TRBV11-2 and J is TRBJ1-2; 10 bases match TRBD1. J was trimmed by 13 bases and V by 5 bases; bases with no gene match: 10. CDR3 length equals 13 residues. From germline, CDR1 is SGHAT and CDR2 FQNNGV. The DNA for the CDR3 is TGTGCCAGCAGCCAACCCGGGACAGGGGTGATCACCTTC. Its protein product is CASSQPGTGVITF.

The chain joins TRBV28 to TRBJ2-2; either TRBD1 or TRBD2 may supply D (5 bases each). Per germline, CDR1 MDHEN and CDR2 SYDVKM. CDR3 length equals 16 residues. The V end was cut by 4 bases, the J end by 6 bases, with 18 bases between. The DNA for the CDR3 is TGTGCCAGCAGTTCAACACAAGAGGGGTCAGCCGGGGAGCTGTTTTTT. It specifies CASSSTQEGSAGELFF.

The table lists this clone with a count of one. The chain combines TRBV10-3 with TRBJ2-3, with 11 bases lining up with TRBD2. Germline V lookup: CDR1 ENHRY, CDR2 SYGVKD. This CDR3 region has 14 residues. Trimming removed 10 bases from V and 5 bases from J; junction bases left unmatched: 8. The CDR3, as DNA: TGTGCCACCTTAGCGGGAGGGCAGGGAGATACGCAGTATTTT. Protein: CATLAGGQGDTQYF.

CDR3 nucleotides: TGTGCCTGGAGTCCCGGTTCCACGGAGACCCAGTACTTC. This codes for CAWSPGSTETQYF. The chain recombines TRBV30 with TRBJ2-5, with unresolved D. V lost 2 bases, J lost 5 bases, and 12 bases lay in between. This CDR3 is built from 13 residues. Looked up from germline, CDR1 is GTSNPN and CDR2 is SVGIG (reference sequence).

The genes are TRBV5-4 and TRBJ2-7; the D is unclear. The V gene lost 4 bases and the J gene lost 4 bases, with 9 bases spanning the gap. Germline V gene sequence: CDR1 SGHNT, CDR2 YYREEE (reference sequence). The CDR3 contains 12 residues. The CDR3 is CASSNQRYEQYF. The DNA for the CDR3 is TGTGCCAGCAGCAACCAAAGATACGAGCAGTACTTC.

The chain carries TRBV12-1 and TRBJ2-7; the table's D call TRBD1 went unverified against the DNA. TRBV12-1 is a pseudogene segment. CDR3 length: 14 residues. The CDR3, as DNA: TGTGCCAGCAGCTTTCATAGGGGGACCTACGAGCAGTACTTC. Translation gives CASSFHRGTYEQYF.

The sample holds one count of this clone. This chain connects TRBV7-9 to TRBJ2-7, with TRBD2 as a possible D gene (6 bases). In germline, CDR1 is SEHNR, CDR2 FQNEAQ (reference sequence). The CDR3 totals 15 residues. Trimming took off 5 bases at V and 3 bases at J, with 17 bases between the two ends. In DNA, the CDR3 is TGTGCCAGCAGCGGAGCTGGGACTTCCAACTACGAGCAGTACTTC. Its translation is CASSGAGTSNYEQYF.

The chain links TRBV7-2 to TRBJ2-7, with D possibly TRBD1 on 6 matching bases. Germline V CDR1 and CDR2: SGHTA, FQGNSA. The CDR3 sequence is 13 residues long. The V end was cut by 1 base, the J end by 2 bases, with 6 bases between. The chain's CDR3 is CASSLDRAYEQYF. The CDR3 coding sequence is TGTGCCAGCAGCTTAGACAGGGCCTACGAGCAGTACTTC.

This chain links TRBV27 with TRBJ2-5; D is tentatively TRBD1 or TRBD2 (6 bases each). CDR3 length: 13 residues. Germline CDR1 MNHEY, CDR2 SMNVEV (reference sequence). The DNA of the CDR3 is TGTGCACAGGGTCGGGAGTGGAGGGAGACCCAGTACTTC. Its protein product is CAQGREWRETQYF.